This TCR beta chain was recorded in a study of T-cell memory formation after mild COVID-19. Study-level information: Largely, the TCR clusters proved donor specific.

CDR3 size: 16 residues. Germline values: CDR1 SGHTA, CDR2 FQGNSA. Between the trimmed V and J ends, which lost 5 bases and 8 bases, there was a span of 21 bases. MiXCR was run by TCRdb on the 5' RACE reads, yielding one entry per CDR3 protein. The sample shows about 350,000 distinct CDR3 sequences, about 13% of them seen only once. The source of this sequence is a man younger than 35 who had mild COVID-19 (a few samples of this study predate the infection). Cell type and time point are not known. The chain uses TRBV7-2 and TRBJ1-4; no clear D gene. The sequencing input was PBMCs or a T cell subset sorted from them (not recorded which). CDR3 loop: CASSPHGGYSGEKLFF. The CDR3 DNA reads TGTGCCAGCAGCCCCCACGGAGGGTACTCGGGCGAAAAACTGTTTTTT.